The 23 T cell receptor beta chains below were found in one sample sequenced in a study of CD8 T cells in Susac syndrome. Reverse transcription of about 0.5 to 1 ug RNA was performed with random hexamers. TCRdb re-called the immunoSEQ multiplex PCR reads through MiXCR, storing one row per CDR3 protein. The repertoire holds some 200,000 distinct CDR3 sequences, with roughly 94% as singletons. Input material: CD8+ T cells from PBMCs. The receptors here all came from a human donor with Susac syndrome.

V usage is TRBV20-1 and J usage is TRBJ2-7; TRBD1 matches at 7 bases. Trimming at V came to 6 bases and at J to 6 bases, leaving 5 bases not matched to a gene. Germline CDR1 reads DFQATT; CDR2 reads SNEGSKA (reference sequence). CDR3 length equals 11 residues. The CDR3 region has the DNA TGCAGTGCAACTACAGGGGTCGAGCAGTACTTC. Translation: CSATTGVEQYF.

The chain employs TRBV12-3 or TRBV12-4 and TRBJ2-7, with a possible D match to TRBD1 (6 bases). The V gene lost 5 bases and the J gene lost 9 bases, with 23 bases spanning the gap. This CDR3 region has 15 residues. As DNA, the CDR3 is TGTGCCAGCAGTCCGCAGGGGTACGGCGTTTTGGGGCAGTACTTC. As protein: CASSPQGYGVLGQYF.

CDR3 sequence reads: CASSSADLARNEQFF. The CDR3 DNA follows: TGTGCCAGCAGCTCCGCAGACCTAGCGAGGAATGAGCAGTTCTTC. V usage is TRBV13 and J usage is TRBJ2-1; tentatively, D is TRBD2 (6 bases). Germline CDR1 is PRHDT and CDR2 is FYEKMQ (reference sequence). There are 15 residues in the CDR3. Trimming took off 4 bases at V and 7 bases at J, with 17 bases between the two ends.

This chain links TRBV30 with TRBJ2-3; 7 nucleotides align to TRBD1. J lost 3 bases, V lost 3 bases, and 6 bases had no gene match. The CDR3 is 14 amino acids. Germline-derived CDR1 and CDR2 are GTSNPN and SVGIG (reference sequence). The CDR3 sequence: CAWSGGDRTDTQYF. The CDR3 nucleotides are TGTGCCTGGAGCGGTGGGGACAGAACAGATACGCAGTATTTT.

The J gene is TRBJ2-5, the V gene TRBV5-4; 13 bases map to TRBD2. There are 15 residues in the CDR3. V shed 4 bases and J 7 bases; nucleotides not matched to a gene: 7. Germline-derived CDR1 and CDR2 are SGHNT and YYREEE (reference sequence). CDR3 in amino acids: CASSPGLAGVGTQYF. The CDR3 region has the DNA TGTGCCAGCAGCCCCGGACTAGCGGGGGTAGGGACCCAGTACTTC.

This sequence joins TRBV9 and TRBJ1-3; D is unresolved. The CDR3 sequence is 14 residues long. CDR1 is SGDLS, CDR2 YYNGEE, per germline. Trimming pared 0 bases from V and 8 bases from J, leaving 12 bases between. In DNA, the CDR3 is TGTGCCAGCAGCGTAGGTCACGGCCGGGACACCATATATTTT. Protein: CASSVGHGRDTIYF.

V and J are TRBV7-9 and TRBJ2-1; 7 bases agree with TRBD1. The CDR3 consists of 15 residues. CDR1 and CDR2 from the germline V gene are SEHNR and FQNEAQ (reference sequence). V trimming: 1 base; J trimming: 8 bases; junction bases outside the gene matches: 8. For the CDR3, the DNA is TGTGCCAGCAGCTTAGAGACAGGGCGCGCCGATGAGCAGTTCTTC. Translating gives CASSLETGRADEQFF.

The chain is built from TRBV15 and TRBJ2-5, with D unclear. V was cut by 5 bases and J by 0 bases, with 10 bases left in between. Per germline, CDR1 LNHNV and CDR2 YYDKDF (reference sequence). The length of the CDR3 is 14 residues. The CDR3 DNA sequence: TGTGCCACCAGCGGGTACCGGGACCAAGAGACCCAGTACTTC. It is translated as CATSGYRDQETQYF.

This chain joins TRBV15 and TRBJ1-1; a possible D gene is TRBD1 (5 bases). Trimming stripped 3 bases from V and 5 bases from J, with 16 bases between. This CDR3 has 15 amino acids. CDR1 and CDR2 from the germline V gene are LNHNV and YYDKDF (reference sequence). Written as DNA, the CDR3 is TGTGCCACCAGCAGTGAGGGGTGGGGGTCAACTGAAGCTTTCTTT. Translation gives CATSSEGWGSTEAFF.

The sample holds one count of this clonotype. J is TRBJ2-2 and V is TRBV5-1; TRBD2 agrees at 10 bases. The CDR3 has 16 amino acids. Germline V gives CDR1 SGHRS, CDR2 YFSETQ. Germline trimming cut 2 bases from V and 0 bases from J; bases unmatched to any gene: 1. CDR3 bases: TGCGCCAGCAGCTTTAGCGGGGGGACGAACACCGGGGAGCTGTTTTTT. It encodes CASSFSGGTNTGELFF.

The CDR3, as DNA: TGTGCCACCAGCAGCGTCCTCAGCCCCGGGACAGGGATCCACGAGCAGTACTTC. Its protein product is CATSSVLSPGTGIHEQYF. V usage is TRBV15 and J usage is TRBJ2-7, with TRBD1 matching 9 bases. The length of the CDR3 is 18 residues. The germline V gene has CDR1 LNHNV and CDR2 YYDKDF (reference sequence). Losses at the gene ends were 3 bases for V and 5 bases for J; bases not matched to a gene: 17.

The CDR3 spells CASSSLSVKYEQYF. In DNA form, the CDR3 reads TGTGCCAGCAGTAGCTTAAGTGTGAAATACGAGCAGTACTTC. The V gene is TRBV25-1, the J gene TRBJ2-7; D ambiguous. Trimming shortened V by 5 bases and J by 4 bases, and 15 bases separated the two germline ends. CDR3 length equals 14 residues. The V gene's germline CDR1 is MGHDK and CDR2 SYGVNS.

J is TRBJ2-7 and V is TRBV7-9; 10 bases map to TRBD2. CDR1 and CDR2 from the germline V gene are SEHNR and FQNEAQ (reference sequence). The V segment lost 5 bases and the J segment 2 bases; nucleotides outside the gene matches: 6. This CDR3 comprises 15 residues. Here the CDR3 reads CASSVLAGPTYEQYF. CDR3 nucleotide sequence: TGTGCCAGCAGCGTACTAGCGGGGCCTACCTACGAGCAGTACTTC.

The chain carries TRBV12-3 or TRBV12-4 and TRBJ1-2, with TRBD1 as a possible D gene (5 bases). There are 13 residues in the CDR3. V dropped 1 base and J dropped 9 bases, with 12 bases sitting between them. The CDR3 DNA is TGTGCCAGCAGTTTAGAGGGGTGGGGAAGCTACACCTTC. Protein: CASSLEGWGSYTF.

This chain connects TRBV13 to TRBJ2-7; 7 positions match TRBD1. Germline loops: CDR1 PRHDT, CDR2 FYEKMQ (reference sequence). Unmatched junction bases numbered 11, after V lost 5 bases and J lost 7 bases. CDR3 length: 14 amino acids. The CDR3 DNA is TGTGCCAGCAGCAACGGCAGGGGGACGAGGGAGCAGTACTTC. It translates to CASSNGRGTREQYF.

The V and J genes are TRBV9 and TRBJ2-7; D perhaps matches TRBD1 (5 bases). Trimming removed 0 bases at V and 1 base at J, with 8 bases between. This CDR3 is built from 14 residues. From germline, CDR1 is SGDLS and CDR2 YYNGEE. The CDR3 coding sequence is TGTGCCAGCAGCGTAGCAGACAGTTCCTACGAGCAGTACTTC. Protein: CASSVADSSYEQYF.

The chain uses TRBV2 and TRBJ2-7, with a weak D call TRBD2 (6 bases). Between the trimmed V and J ends, which lost 6 bases and 3 bases, there was a span of 9 bases. CDR3 length: 12 residues. Germline CDR1 reads SNHLY; CDR2 reads FYNNEI. This CDR3 is CASSGTDYEQYF. DNA for the CDR3: TGTGCCAGCAGCGGGACTGACTACGAGCAGTACTTC.

The genes are TRBV9 and TRBJ2-1; possibly TRBD1 or TRBD2 for D (5 bases each). Deletions cut 4 bases from V and 8 bases from J, with 19 bases between. Per germline, CDR1 SGDLS and CDR2 YYNGEE. CDR3 length: 15 amino acids. The CDR3: CASSPQMGVGDEQFF. CDR3 coding DNA: TGTGCCAGCAGCCCCCAGATGGGGGTGGGCGATGAGCAGTTCTTC.

This rearrangement joins TRBV3-1 to TRBJ2-7; D ambiguous. V gave up 4 bases and J gave up 6 bases, with 25 bases separating them. The CDR3 has 17 residues. Germline assignment: CDR1 LGHDT and CDR2 YNNKEL (reference sequence). CDR3 amino acids: CASSPNYPTEFGGEQYF. The DNA of the CDR3 is TGTGCCAGCAGCCCTAATTATCCTACCGAGTTTGGTGGCGAGCAGTACTTC.

The rearrangement joins TRBV7-6 to TRBJ2-7; tentative D call: TRBD2 (6 bases). Deletions cut 3 bases from V and 7 bases from J, with 19 bases between. Germline V gene sequence: CDR1 SGHVS, CDR2 FNYEAQ. The CDR3 runs 15 residues. This CDR3 is CASSLGLGSPREQYF. For the CDR3, the DNA is TGTGCCAGCAGCTTGGGACTGGGGAGCCCTCGGGAGCAGTACTTC.

This CDR3 reads CSVGLAGFPYNEQFF. CDR3 DNA sequence: TGCAGTGTCGGACTAGCGGGATTCCCCTACAATGAGCAGTTCTTC. V and J are TRBV20-1 and TRBJ2-1; TRBD2 agrees at 12 bases. From germline, CDR1 is DFQATT and CDR2 SNEGSKA (reference sequence). This CDR3 is 15 amino acids long. Unmatched junction bases numbered 6, after V lost 7 bases and J lost 2 bases.

The chain employs TRBV19 and TRBJ2-3; TRBD1 aligns across 9 bases. The ends lost 6 bases at V and 1 base at J; junction bases unmatched: 5. The CDR3 is 15 residues long. The V gene's germline CDR1 is LNHDA and CDR2 SQIVND (reference sequence). CDR3 DNA: TGTGCCAGTAGACTCCGGGACAGGGGCACAGATACGCAGTATTTT. Protein: CASRLRDRGTDTQYF.

CDR3 bases: TGTGCCAGCAGCTCAACAGGGGGATACGAGCAGTACTTC. It yields the protein CASSSTGGYEQYF. The chain carries TRBV7-3 and TRBJ2-7, with 8 bases fitting TRBD1. This CDR3 comprises 13 residues. Germline lookup yields CDR1 SGHTA and CDR2 FQGTGA. J was trimmed by 4 bases and V by 4 bases; bases with no gene match: 3.